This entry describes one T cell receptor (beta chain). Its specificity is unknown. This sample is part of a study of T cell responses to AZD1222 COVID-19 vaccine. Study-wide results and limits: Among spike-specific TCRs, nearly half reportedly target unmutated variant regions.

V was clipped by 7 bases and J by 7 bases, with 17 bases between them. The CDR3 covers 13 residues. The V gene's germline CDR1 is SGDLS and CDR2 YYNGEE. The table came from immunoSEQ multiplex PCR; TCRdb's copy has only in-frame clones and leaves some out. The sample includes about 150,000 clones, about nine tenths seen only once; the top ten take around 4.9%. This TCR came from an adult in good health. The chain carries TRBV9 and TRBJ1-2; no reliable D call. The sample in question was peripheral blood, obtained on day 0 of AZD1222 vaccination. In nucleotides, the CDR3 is TGTGCCAGCGGGAGGGCCTCGGCGGGTGGCTACACCTTC. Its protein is CASGRASAGGYTF.